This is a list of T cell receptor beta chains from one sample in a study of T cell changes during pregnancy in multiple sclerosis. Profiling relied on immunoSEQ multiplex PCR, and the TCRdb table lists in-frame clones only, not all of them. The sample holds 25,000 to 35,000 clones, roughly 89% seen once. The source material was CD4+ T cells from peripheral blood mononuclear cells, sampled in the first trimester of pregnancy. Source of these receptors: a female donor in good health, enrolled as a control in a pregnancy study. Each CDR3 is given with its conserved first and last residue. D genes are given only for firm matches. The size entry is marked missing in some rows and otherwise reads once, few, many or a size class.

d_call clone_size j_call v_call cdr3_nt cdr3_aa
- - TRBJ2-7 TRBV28 TGTGCCAGCAGTGCCCAAGGGGGGGTTATCTCCTACGAGCAGTACTTC CASSAQGGVISYEQYF
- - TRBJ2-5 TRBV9 TGTGCCAGCAGCGCCGGACGCCAGGGAGAGACCCAGTACTTC CASSAGRQGETQYF
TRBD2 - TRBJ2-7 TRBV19 TGTGCCAGTAGTCCGCCGGGGACGCCCGGGAGGGAGCAGTACTTC CASSPPGTPGREQYF
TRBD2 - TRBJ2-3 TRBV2 TGTGCCAGCGAGAGGAGCGGGGGGGCGAGAGGAGATACGCAGTATTTT CASERSGGARGDTQYF
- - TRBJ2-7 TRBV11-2 TGTGCCAGCAGCTTAGGGGCAGCGGCCTCCTACGAGCAGTACTTC CASSLGAAASYEQYF
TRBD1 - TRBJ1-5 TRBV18 TGTGCCAGCTCACGGGGGACAGGGGGCCGGGAGCCCCAGCATTTT CASSRGTGGREPQHF
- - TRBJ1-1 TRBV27 TGTGCCAGCAGTCAAATCCAGGGTACTGAAGCTTTCTTT CASSQIQGTEAFF
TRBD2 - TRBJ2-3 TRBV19 TGTGCCAGTCAACAGAGCCCGGGACTAGGAAGGCAGTATTTT CASQQSPGLGRQYF
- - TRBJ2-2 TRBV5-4 TGTGCCAGCAGCCGGAGGGGGGGCGCGTGGAACACCGGGGAGCTGTTTTTT CASSRRGGAWNTGELFF
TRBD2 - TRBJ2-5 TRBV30 TGTGCCTGGAGTAGAGGACTAGTCCAAGAGACCCAGTACTTC CAWSRGLVQETQYF
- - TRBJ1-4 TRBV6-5 TGTGCCAGCAGTTCGATAAGGACTGGAAATGAAAAACTGTTTTTT CASSSIRTGNEKLFF
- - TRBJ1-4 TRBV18 TGTGCCAGCGGGGAGTCAGAAAAACTGTTTTTT CASGESEKLFF
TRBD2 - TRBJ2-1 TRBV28 TGTGCCAGCAGCAACCCGGGACTAGCGGCAATCTTC CASSNPGLAAIF
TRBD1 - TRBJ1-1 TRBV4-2 TGTGCCAGCAGCCACGTAGTTGGACAGGGCAAGAACACTGAAGCTTTCTTT CASSHVVGQGKNTEAFF
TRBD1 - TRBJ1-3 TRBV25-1 TGTGCCAGCACCCATACACTGCGACAGGGAGCCTCTGGAAACACCATATATTTT CASTHTLRQGASGNTIYF
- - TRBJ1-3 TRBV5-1 TGCGCCAGCAGCCGCGCGGGGGTTAGCTCTGGAAACACCATATATTTT CASSRAGVSSGNTIYF
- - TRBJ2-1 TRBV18 TGTGCCAGCTCACCGCCACAGGGAAATGAGCAGTTCTTC CASSPPQGNEQFF
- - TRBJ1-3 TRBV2 TGTGCCAGCAGTGAAGGACAGTTGGGAAACACCATATATTTT CASSEGQLGNTIYF
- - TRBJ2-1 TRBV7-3 TGTGCCAGCAGCTTACTATCAGGGGATGAGCAGTTCTTC CASSLLSGDEQFF
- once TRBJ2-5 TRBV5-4 TGTGCCAGCAGCTTGGAGGCTAGCCGAGGGACCCAGTACTTC CASSLEASRGTQYF
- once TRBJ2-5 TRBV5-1 TGCGCCAGCAGCCCGGGAGGGACAGTACAAGAGACCCAGTACTTC CASSPGGTVQETQYF
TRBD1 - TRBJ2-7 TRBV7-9 TGTGCCAGCAGCTTAGGGGACAGGATGTGGTTCGAGCAGTACTTC CASSLGDRMWFEQYF
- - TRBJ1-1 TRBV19 TGTGCCAGTAGTAGAACCCCAGGGAGGACTGAAGCTTTCTTT CASSRTPGRTEAFF
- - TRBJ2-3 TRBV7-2 TGTGCCAGCAGCCAATCCTTCACCAGGGATACGCAGTATTTT CASSQSFTRDTQYF
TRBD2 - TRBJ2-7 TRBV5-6 TGTGCCAGCATTATAGCGGGAGTCGGGGACGAGCAGTACTTC CASIIAGVGDEQYF
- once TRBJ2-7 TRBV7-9 TGTGCCAGCAGCTTAGATGCAGGGAGGTTCTACGAGCAGTACTTC CASSLDAGRFYEQYF
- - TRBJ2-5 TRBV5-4 TGTGCCAGCAGCCACCCCTTGGGGGGAGGAGAGACCCAGTACTTC CASSHPLGGGETQYF
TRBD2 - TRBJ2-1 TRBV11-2 TGTGCCAGCAGCTTAGTACAACTAGCGTACGAGCAGTTCTTC CASSLVQLAYEQFF